Detailed here is one TCR beta chain. Authors' processing steps: Scientists estimated how many nucleated cells there were by amplifying reference gene primers. Method: immunoSEQ multiplex PCR; TCRdb's copy keeps in-frame clones and lacks some. V and J calls plus clone size are reproduced from that table; the DNA served to infer D and trimming. The sample comprises 250,000 to 300,000 clones, 80% to 90% of which are singletons, and less than 15% rests with the top ten. Seattle cases were enrolled at active infection and followed longitudinally. The data derive from a study of blood T cell repertoires in COVID-19. Study-level background: Whether acute or convalescent, the COVID-19 samples came from the United States, Italy and Spain. Sample material is recorded as cDNA or gDNA derived from T cells, B-cell-depleted T cells, or PBMCs.

The CDR3 has 13 amino acids. Per germline, CDR1 WSHSY and CDR2 SAAADI. The V gene end was trimmed by 9 bases and the J gene end by 2 bases; junction bases not matched to a gene: 3. The receptor's source is a woman aged 25 to 45 with COVID-19, enrolled during active disease. This sequence joins TRBV10-2 and TRBJ2-1; TRBD1 agrees at 8 bases. Sequencing input: peripheral blood. CDR3 coding DNA: TGCGCCAGTAGACAGGGGCCCTACAATGAGCAGTTCTTC. This translates into CASRQGPYNEQFF.